Presented here are 19 T cell receptor beta chains from one specimen sequenced in a study of blood T cell repertoires in COVID-19. Sequenced by immunoSEQ multiplex PCR; TCRdb stores in-frame clones only, minus some. The sample contains 60,000 or so clones, more than 75% of which appear only once. Sequencing was done on a sample of peripheral blood. These receptors originate from a man aged 55 to 69 with acute or convalescent COVID-19.

This rearrangement joins TRBV5-6 to TRBJ2-3; maybe TRBD2 (6 bases). The CDR3 is made up of 14 amino acids. The germline gives CDR1 SGHDT, CDR2 YYEEEE. Trimming shortened V by 4 bases and J by 2 bases, and 11 bases separated the two germline ends. Here the CDR3 reads CASSGGLLTDTQYF. CDR3 nucleotide sequence: TGTGCCAGCAGCGGGGGACTCCTCACAGATACGCAGTATTTT.

The chain has TRBV28 and TRBJ1-2, with D possibly TRBD1 on 5 matching bases. CDR1 is MDHEN, CDR2 SYDVKM, per germline. The CDR3 spans 16 residues. V gave up 6 bases and J gave up 5 bases, with 22 bases separating them. CDR3 in amino acids: CASSPSNGASLYGYTF. The DNA of the CDR3 is TGTGCCAGCAGCCCCTCCAATGGGGCCAGCCTATATGGCTACACCTTC.

The rearrangement links TRBV2 to TRBJ1-5, with D maybe TRBD1 (5 bases). This CDR3 comprises 14 residues. Germline lookup yields CDR1 SNHLY and CDR2 FYNNEI. V was shortened by 3 bases and J by 4 bases, with 10 bases between the two germline ends. The CDR3: CASSEGRGNQPQHF. DNA for the CDR3: TGTGCCAGCAGTGAGGGACGGGGGAATCAGCCCCAGCATTTT. The variable domain in full, completed from reference TRBV2 and TRBJ1-5, reads EPEVTQTPSHQVTQMGQEVILRCVPISNHLYFYWYRQILGQKVEFLVSFYNNEISEKSEIFDDQFSVERPDGSNFTLKIRSTKLEDSAMYFCASSEGRGNQPQHFGDGTRLSIL.

This clone appeared a few times. This sequence joins TRBV15 and TRBJ2-7; 12 bases fit TRBD1. V shed 0 bases and J 5 bases; nucleotides not matched to a gene: 2. The CDR3 has 15 residues. Germline V gives CDR1 LNHNV, CDR2 YYDKDF (reference sequence). As DNA, the CDR3 is TGTGCCACCAGCAGAGATGGGACAGGGGGCAACGAGCAGTACTTC. Its translation: CATSRDGTGGNEQYF.

J is TRBJ1-2 and V is TRBV30; TRBD1 aligns across 12 bases. Unmatched junction bases numbered 11, after V lost 2 bases and J lost 7 bases. The CDR3 is 16 amino acids. Germline loops: CDR1 GTSNPN, CDR2 SVGIG (reference sequence). Here the CDR3 DNA reads TGTGCCTGGAGTTTTTATCTGGGACAGGGGGCGCCTGGCTACACCTTC. Translating it yields CAWSFYLGQGAPGYTF.

The CDR3 loop reads CASSYPSSGLQNSPLHF. As DNA, the CDR3 is TGTGCCAGCAGTTACCCGTCGTCAGGACTGCAAAATTCACCCCTCCACTTT. The chain joins TRBV6-2 or TRBV6-3 to TRBJ1-6; D unresolved. The CDR3 loop spans 17 amino acids. Germline V gene sequence: CDR1 MNHEY, CDR2 SVGEGT. V was pared by 2 bases and J by 7 bases, with 18 bases between.

The chain joins TRBV7-9 to TRBJ1-1, with 9 bases lining up with TRBD1. Trimming at V came to 2 bases and at J to 4 bases, leaving 5 bases not matched to a gene. Germline CDR1 and CDR2: SEHNR and FQNEAQ (reference sequence). This CDR3 comprises 15 residues. The CDR3 region has the DNA TGTGCCAGCAGCTTATCGGTGACAGGGGGCACTGAAGCTTTCTTT. Its protein product is CASSLSVTGGTEAFF.

The chain employs TRBV9 and TRBJ1-4, with D tentatively TRBD1 (5 bases). The germline V gene encodes CDR1 SGDLS and CDR2 YYNGEE. Between the trimmed V and J ends, which lost 5 bases and 0 bases, there was a span of 14 bases. There are 16 residues in the CDR3. The CDR3 sequence: CASSATQGATNEKLFF. The CDR3 bases are TGTGCCAGCAGTGCCACCCAGGGCGCAACTAATGAAAAACTGTTTTTT. Drawing the rest from reference TRBV9 and TRBJ1-4, the complete variable domain is DSGVTQTPKHLITATGQRVTLRCSPRSGDLSVYWYQQSLDQGLQFLIQYYNGEERAKGNILERFSAQQFPDLHSELNLSSLELGDSALYFCASSATQGATNEKLFFGSGTQLSVL.

The gene calls are TRBV30 and TRBJ1-1, with D hard to call. CDR1 GTSNPN and CDR2 SVGIG come from the germline V gene (reference sequence). V gave up 3 bases and J gave up 5 bases, with 13 bases separating them. CDR3 length: 13 residues. The CDR3 is CAWRGTARTEAFF. DNA for the CDR3: TGTGCCTGGAGAGGTACGGCGAGGACTGAAGCTTTCTTT.

This chain joins TRBV7-2 and TRBJ2-2; TRBD2 aligns across 8 bases. CDR3 length: 16 residues. V dropped 1 base and J dropped 0; count of bases not matched to a gene: 1. The germline V gene has CDR1 SGHTA and CDR2 FQGNSA. As DNA, the CDR3 is TGTGCCAGCAGCTTAGAGGGACTAGCGAACACCGGGGAGCTGTTTTTT. This gives the protein CASSLEGLANTGELFF.

The chain carries TRBV5-1 and TRBJ2-3; TRBD2 agrees at 9 bases. Germline CDR1 and CDR2: SGHRS and YFSETQ. With 0 bases clipped from V and 5 bases from J, the junction kept 7 bases outside the gene matches. This CDR3 is 16 amino acids long. The CDR3 spells CASSLVGGGAVDTQYF. The CDR3 bases are TGCGCCAGCAGCTTGGTTGGCGGGGGGGCTGTAGATACGCAGTATTTT.

This chain's CDR3 is CASSVAPTRQETQYF. Here the CDR3 DNA reads TGTGCCAGCAGCGTAGCCCCAACTAGGCAAGAGACCCAGTACTTC. The chain recombines TRBV9 with TRBJ2-5, with D tentatively TRBD2 (5 bases). Trimming removed 0 bases from V and 2 bases from J, with 11 bases in between. The CDR3 length is 15 residues. Germline V lookup: CDR1 SGDLS, CDR2 YYNGEE.

This clone was counted a few times. The genes are TRBV3-1 (or the pseudogene TRBV3-2) and TRBJ2-2, with TRBD1 identical over 7 bases. This CDR3 has 15 amino acids. Germline V gene sequence: CDR1 LGHDT, CDR2 YNNKEL (reference sequence). V was clipped by 4 bases and J by 1 base; unmatched bases: 3. The CDR3 bases are TGTGCCAGCAGCCGGCGGACAGGGAACACCGGGGAGCTGTTTTTT. This translates into CASSRRTGNTGELFF.

V and J are TRBV13 and TRBJ2-2, with a tentative D call TRBD2 (5 bases). Germline CDR1 reads PRHDT; CDR2 reads FYEKMQ (reference sequence). V lost 0 bases, J lost 7 bases, and 6 bases lay in between. CDR3 size: 13 residues. CDR3 amino acids: CASSLGRGGELFF. The CDR3 coding sequence is TGTGCCAGCAGCTTAGGACGGGGCGGGGAGCTGTTTTTT.

This chain's CDR3 is CASRRSPTGDTEAFF. The CDR3, as DNA: TGTGCCAGCAGGCGGAGTCCTACAGGGGACACTGAAGCTTTCTTT. The chain combines TRBV7-2 with TRBJ1-1, with 7 positions matching TRBD1. Germline loops: CDR1 SGHTA, CDR2 FQGNSA. This CDR3 region has 15 residues. Trimming cost V 6 bases and J 3 bases; bases outside gene matches: 10.

The chain employs TRBV27 and TRBJ1-5; D not certain. Trimming took off 0 bases at V and 2 bases at J, with 8 bases between the two ends. Germline V gene lookup returns CDR1 MNHEY and CDR2 SMNVEV (reference sequence). The CDR3 is 15 residues long. This CDR3 reads CASSLSGRRNQPQHF. Written as DNA, the CDR3 is TGTGCCAGCAGTTTATCGGGCAGGCGCAATCAGCCCCAGCATTTT.

The chain couples TRBV7-6 to TRBJ1-2; 10 nucleotides agree with TRBD1. Germline loops: CDR1 SGHVS, CDR2 FNYEAQ. This CDR3 is built from 13 residues. Unmatched junction bases numbered 4, after V lost 6 bases and J lost 6 bases. CDR3 loop: CASRGQGEDGYTF. In DNA, the CDR3 is TGTGCCAGCAGAGGACAGGGGGAGGATGGCTACACCTTC.

V and J are TRBV3-1 (or the pseudogene TRBV3-2) and TRBJ2-3; 7 bases agree with TRBD1. Trimming took 4 bases from V and 0 from J; bases not matched to a gene: 4. The CDR3 runs 15 residues. Germline lookup yields CDR1 LGHDT and CDR2 YNNKEL (reference sequence). CDR3 region: CASSLGTVSTDTQYF. DNA of the CDR3: TGTGCCAGCAGCCTCGGGACAGTTAGCACAGATACGCAGTATTTT.

This sequence joins TRBV10-1 and TRBJ2-1, with 9 bases aligning to TRBD1. Trimming removed 3 bases from V and 3 bases from J; junction bases left unmatched: 3. Germline CDR1 and CDR2: WNHNN and SYGVQD (reference sequence). There are 15 residues in the CDR3. The CDR3 here is CASSDRTGDYNEQFF. CDR3 bases: TGCGCCAGCAGTGACCGGACAGGGGACTACAATGAGCAGTTCTTC.